This T cell receptor (beta chain) stems from a study of T cell changes during pregnancy in multiple sclerosis. Germline-derived CDR1 and CDR2 are SEHNR and FQNEAQ (reference sequence). CDR3 length: 19 amino acids. The V gene end was trimmed by 5 bases and the J gene end by 0 bases; junction bases not matched to a gene: 15. Sequenced by immunoSEQ multiplex PCR; TCRdb stores in-frame clones only, minus some. This table has around 88,000 clones, about 90% appearing once. The chain uses TRBV7-9 and TRBJ2-4, with 8 bases matching TRBD2. Here the sequenced sample was peripheral blood, taken after pregnancy. The TCR was taken from a female donor in good health, enrolled as a control in a pregnancy study. CDR3 DNA sequence: TGTGCCAGCAGCCATGTATCGGGGGGGTTTACGCTAGCCAAAAACATTCAGTACTTC. Amino acids: CASSHVSGGFTLAKNIQYF.